Listed below are T cell receptor beta chains from one sample, sequenced in a study of T cell changes during pregnancy in multiple sclerosis. Using immunoSEQ multiplex PCR, the repertoire was profiled, and TCRdb retains in-frame clones only, with some absent. This sample has around 100,000 clones, with about 90% found just once. This specimen was peripheral blood, taken after pregnancy. The receptors come from a female donor with multiple sclerosis, enrolled in a pregnancy study. Each CDR3 is given with its conserved first and last residue. A D gene is named only where the DNA matches it firmly. Clone size is not always given. Where it is, it says once, few, many or a class for expanded clones.

j_call: TRBJ1-2; v_call: TRBV6-1; d_call: NA; clone_size: NA; cdr3_length: 12; cdr3_nt: TGTGCCAGCAGTGACACAGGGTTTGGCTACACCTTC; cdr3_aa: CASSDTGFGYTF
j_call: TRBJ1-1; v_call: TRBV5-1; d_call: NA; clone_size: NA; cdr3_length: 15; cdr3_nt: TGCGCCAGCAGCTCCCTACAGACAGCGGGGGATGAAGCTTTCTTT; cdr3_aa: CASSSLQTAGDEAFF
j_call: TRBJ1-2; v_call: TRBV6-5; d_call: TRBD1; clone_size: NA; cdr3_length: 14; cdr3_nt: TGTGCCAGCAGCCGGACAGGGGTAGGCTATGGCTACACCTTC; cdr3_aa: CASSRTGVGYGYTF
j_call: TRBJ1-2; v_call: TRBV4-1; d_call: TRBD1; clone_size: NA; cdr3_length: 16; cdr3_nt: TGCGCCAGCAGCTACCGCGGACAGGGCGAAATCTATGGCTACACCTTC; cdr3_aa: CASSYRGQGEIYGYTF
j_call: TRBJ2-7; v_call: TRBV6-5; d_call: NA; clone_size: NA; cdr3_length: 14; cdr3_nt: TGTGCCAGCAGTTACCAGTCAGGGCCCTACGAGCAGTACTTC; cdr3_aa: CASSYQSGPYEQYF
j_call: TRBJ2-3; v_call: TRBV28; d_call: NA; clone_size: once; cdr3_length: 14; cdr3_nt: TGTGCCAGCAGTCTTAATTGGGGCCAAGATACGCAGTATTTT; cdr3_aa: CASSLNWGQDTQYF
j_call: TRBJ2-1; v_call: TRBV2; d_call: TRBD2; clone_size: NA; cdr3_length: 13; cdr3_nt: TGTGCCAGCGGAGGACTAGCCCGCAATGAGCAGTTCTTC; cdr3_aa: CASGGLARNEQFF
j_call: TRBJ2-7; v_call: TRBV6-5; d_call: NA; clone_size: NA; cdr3_length: 13; cdr3_nt: TGTGCCAGCAGTTACCGCGGGTCCTACGAGCAGTACTTC; cdr3_aa: CASSYRGSYEQYF
j_call: TRBJ1-1; v_call: TRBV9; d_call: TRBD1; clone_size: NA; cdr3_length: 15; cdr3_nt: TGTGCCAGCAGCGTCCTGGACAGGGGGAACACTGAAGCTTTCTTT; cdr3_aa: CASSVLDRGNTEAFF
j_call: TRBJ2-2; v_call: TRBV7-9; d_call: TRBD1; clone_size: NA; cdr3_length: 17; cdr3_nt: TGTGCCAGCGGACTCACAGGGGACCCATCGAACACCGGGGAGCTGTTTTTT; cdr3_aa: CASGLTGDPSNTGELFF
j_call: TRBJ1-5; v_call: TRBV6-1; d_call: TRBD1; clone_size: NA; cdr3_length: 14; cdr3_nt: TGTGCCAGCAGCCGCGGACAGGGGAATCAGCCCCAGCATTTT; cdr3_aa: CASSRGQGNQPQHF
j_call: TRBJ2-1; v_call: TRBV7-7; d_call: TRBD1; clone_size: NA; cdr3_length: 13; cdr3_nt: TGTGCCAGCAGCTCGGGGACAGGCGCGGGGCAGTTCTTC; cdr3_aa: CASSSGTGAGQFF
j_call: TRBJ2-6; v_call: TRBV6-1; d_call: NA; clone_size: NA; cdr3_length: 11; cdr3_nt: TGTGCCAGCAGCCGGGGAAACGTCCTGACTTTC; cdr3_aa: CASSRGNVLTF
j_call: TRBJ2-5; v_call: TRBV20-1; d_call: NA; clone_size: NA; cdr3_length: 11; cdr3_nt: TGCAGTGCTCCGCGAGAAGAGACCCAGTACTTC; cdr3_aa: CSAPREETQYF
j_call: TRBJ2-7; v_call: TRBV28; d_call: NA; clone_size: NA; cdr3_length: 13; cdr3_nt: TGTGCCAGCTGCTTGACAGTCTCCTACGAGCAGTACTTC; cdr3_aa: CASCLTVSYEQYF
j_call: TRBJ2-3; v_call: TRBV5-4; d_call: NA; clone_size: NA; cdr3_length: 17; cdr3_nt: TGTGCCAGCAGCTTGCGCCTCACCGGGACTAGCACAGATACGCAGTATTTT; cdr3_aa: CASSLRLTGTSTDTQYF
j_call: TRBJ2-1; v_call: TRBV19; d_call: NA; clone_size: NA; cdr3_length: 14; cdr3_nt: TGTGCCAGTAGTCGAAGGGAGGCCTACAATGAGCAGTTCTTC; cdr3_aa: CASSRREAYNEQFF
j_call: TRBJ2-2; v_call: TRBV7-7; d_call: NA; clone_size: NA; cdr3_length: 13; cdr3_nt: TGTGCCAGCAGCGTCGCTAGTCACGGGGAGCTGTTTTTT; cdr3_aa: CASSVASHGELFF
j_call: TRBJ2-2; v_call: TRBV11-2; d_call: TRBD1; clone_size: few; cdr3_length: 17; cdr3_nt: TGTGCCAGCAGCTTAGAGCCGACAGGGGCCTACACCGGGGAGCTGTTTTTT; cdr3_aa: CASSLEPTGAYTGELFF
j_call: TRBJ1-5; v_call: TRBV27; d_call: NA; clone_size: NA; cdr3_length: 14; cdr3_nt: TGTGCCAGCAGTTTGCGAGGCTTTAATCAGCCCCAGCATTTT; cdr3_aa: CASSLRGFNQPQHF
j_call: TRBJ1-1; v_call: TRBV6-5; d_call: NA; clone_size: NA; cdr3_length: 15; cdr3_nt: TGTGCCAGCAGTTACTCCCATCTAGGGGGATCTGAAGCTTTCTTT; cdr3_aa: CASSYSHLGGSEAFF
j_call: TRBJ1-4; v_call: TRBV27; d_call: TRBD1; clone_size: NA; cdr3_length: 15; cdr3_nt: TGTGCCAGCAGGCGGACAGGGGGCCTCAAGGAAAAACTGTTTTTT; cdr3_aa: CASRRTGGLKEKLFF
j_call: TRBJ1-2; v_call: TRBV19; d_call: NA; clone_size: NA; cdr3_length: 14; cdr3_nt: TGTGCCAGTAGTATAGCCGGGATCTGGGATGGCTACACCTTC; cdr3_aa: CASSIAGIWDGYTF
j_call: TRBJ1-1; v_call: TRBV28; d_call: TRBD1; clone_size: NA; cdr3_length: 14; cdr3_nt: TGTGCCAGCAGTCCGGGGACAGCCAACACTGAAGCTTTCTTT; cdr3_aa: CASSPGTANTEAFF
j_call: TRBJ2-3; v_call: TRBV2; d_call: NA; clone_size: NA; cdr3_length: 14; cdr3_nt: TGTGCCAGCAGTGCGGGTCTCAGCACAGATACGCAGTATTTT; cdr3_aa: CASSAGLSTDTQYF
j_call: TRBJ2-1; v_call: TRBV7-3; d_call: TRBD2; clone_size: NA; cdr3_length: 16; cdr3_nt: TGTGCCAGCAGCCCTCAGGGCGGGAGGCCCTGGGGAGGGCAGTTCTTC; cdr3_aa: CASSPQGGRPWGGQFF
j_call: TRBJ2-1; v_call: TRBV7-3; d_call: NA; clone_size: NA; cdr3_length: 13; cdr3_nt: TGTGCCAGCAGCTTTGGGCTAGCGAGTGAGCAGTTCTTC; cdr3_aa: CASSFGLASEQFF
j_call: TRBJ1-4; v_call: TRBV5-1; d_call: NA; clone_size: NA; cdr3_length: 14; cdr3_nt: TGCGCCAGCAGCTTGGGACAGTCTCTGGAAAAACTGTTTTTT; cdr3_aa: CASSLGQSLEKLFF
j_call: TRBJ2-2; v_call: TRBV2; d_call: NA; clone_size: few; cdr3_length: 14; cdr3_nt: TGTGCCAGCAGGACACAGGGGAACACCGGGGAGCTGTTTTTT; cdr3_aa: CASRTQGNTGELFF